These T cell receptor beta chains were read from a single sample in a study of T cells in Graves' hyperthyroidism and ophthalmopathy. TCRdb independently ran MiXCR on the multiplex PCR reads; one entry per CDR3 protein. Among fewer than 450,000 distinct CDR3 sequences listed, about 18% were seen once. Material: blood. The receptor set was obtained from a young man with Graves' ophthalmopathy. Both conserved end residues are part of each CDR3. The D gene is left open where the match is weak. Some rows have no size entry. The others give once, few or many, or a class for an expanded clone.

J: TRBJ2-1
size: few
D: .
V: TRBV4-1
DNA: TGCGCCAGCAGCCAAGAGGGGCTAGGCTACAATGAGCAGTTCTTC
CDR3: CASSQEGLGYNEQFF

J: TRBJ2-6
size: .
D: .
V: TRBV28
DNA: TGTGCCAGCAGTTCCATCATCTGGGACCCGTCTGGGGCCAACGTCCTGACTTTC
CDR3: CASSSIIWDPSGANVLTF

J: TRBJ2-7
size: .
D: .
V: TRBV20-1
DNA: TGCAGTGCTAGCCGGGACACAAAAGACGAGCAGTACTTC
CDR3: CSASRDTKDEQYF

J: TRBJ2-1
size: few
D: TRBD2
V: TRBV4-2
DNA: TGTGCCAGCAGCCTATCAGGGGCCCCCGGGACTAGCGGGGGTGGAGAGCAGTTCTTC
CDR3: CASSLSGAPGTSGGGEQFF

J: TRBJ2-1
size: many
D: .
V: TRBV20-1
DNA: TGCAGTGCTCGGGCCCACTACAATGAGCAGTTCTTC
CDR3: CSARAHYNEQFF

J: TRBJ1-3
size: many
D: .
V: TRBV6-2/TRBV6-3
DNA: TGTGCCAGCGGGCCCTACCAGACTGGAAACACCATATATTTT
CDR3: CASGPYQTGNTIYF

J: TRBJ1-2
size: .
D: .
V: TRBV4-1
DNA: TGTGCCAGCAGCCAAGGGTCAGCTGTACAGGAGAATGGCTACACCTTC
CDR3: CASSQGSAVQENGYTF

J: TRBJ1-1
size: many
D: .
V: TRBV24-1
DNA: TGTGCCACCAGTGGCCGGGACGAAGCTTTCTTT
CDR3: CATSGRDEAFF

J: TRBJ1-2
size: .
D: TRBD1
V: TRBV29-1
DNA: TGCAGCGTTGAGAGGGGGCCCGACTATGGCTACACCTTC
CDR3: CSVERGPDYGYTF

J: TRBJ2-7
size: many
D: .
V: TRBV27
DNA: TGTGCCAGCAGGGTACAGGGAGCGGTTGGAGCCTACGAGCAGTACTTC
CDR3: CASRVQGAVGAYEQYF

J: TRBJ2-3
size: many
D: TRBD1
V: TRBV11-3
DNA: TGTGCCAGCAGCCCGCCACAGGGGCCGAGTACAGATACGCAGTATTTT
CDR3: CASSPPQGPSTDTQYF

J: TRBJ2-3
size: many
D: .
V: TRBV20-1
DNA: TGCAGTGCTTTACTGGGGGTCACAGATACGCAGTATTTT
CDR3: CSALLGVTDTQYF

J: TRBJ2-7
size: .
D: .
V: TRBV10-1
DNA: TGCGCCAGCAGTCCATCCCGGGATTACTACGAGCAGTACTTC
CDR3: CASSPSRDYYEQYF

J: TRBJ1-2
size: many
D: .
V: TRBV10-3
DNA: TGTGCCATCGCTGATCCAGGGGAAGCTAACTATGGCTACACCTTC
CDR3: CAIADPGEANYGYTF

J: TRBJ2-1
size: few
D: .
V: TRBV2
DNA: TGTGCCAGCAAATACGGCGGTGAGCAGTTCTTC
CDR3: CASKYGGEQFF

J: TRBJ2-7
size: .
D: .
V: TRBV19
DNA: TGTGCCAGTAGTATTGGTGACAGTACCTACGAGCAGTACTTC
CDR3: CASSIGDSTYEQYF

J: TRBJ2-5
size: few
D: TRBD1
V: TRBV7-9
DNA: TGTGCCAGCAGCTTGGGTGACAGGGATTGGGAGACCCAGTACTTC
CDR3: CASSLGDRDWETQYF

J: TRBJ2-1
size: .
D: .
V: TRBV18
DNA: TGTGCCAGCTCACAATACCTGTATCCCCCTTACAATGAGCAGTTCTTC
CDR3: CASSQYLYPPYNEQFF

J: TRBJ2-7
size: many
D: .
V: TRBV14
DNA: TGTGCCAGCAGCCAAGTGGGGCTAAGGGAGCAGTACTTC
CDR3: CASSQVGLREQYF

J: TRBJ2-5
size: .
D: TRBD2
V: TRBV11-2
DNA: TGTGCCAGCAGCATCCAAGCGGGGGGGCCCATGGAGGAGACCCAGTACTTC
CDR3: CASSIQAGGPMEETQYF

J: TRBJ1-4
size: many
D: .
V: TRBV12-3/TRBV12-4
DNA: TGTGCCAGCAGGCAGGGGACTACAACTAATGAAAAACTGTTTTTT
CDR3: CASRQGTTTNEKLFF

J: TRBJ2-7
size: .
D: TRBD1
V: TRBV19
DNA: TGTGCCAGTAGTATGATGACAGGGGGCTCCTACGAGCAGTACTTC
CDR3: CASSMMTGGSYEQYF

J: TRBJ1-6
size: many
D: .
V: TRBV6-5
DNA: TGTGCCAGCAGTTACGAGGGATGGCCCCTCCACTTT
CDR3: CASSYEGWPLHF

J: TRBJ2-2
size: few
D: TRBD1
V: TRBV9
DNA: TGTGCCAGCAGCGTAGGGACAGGGGGCGCCGGGGAGCTGTTTTTT
CDR3: CASSVGTGGAGELFF

J: TRBJ2-2
size: few
D: .
V: TRBV10-3
DNA: TGTGCCATCAGTGAGTCGAGTGCGAACACCGGGGAGCTGTTTTTT
CDR3: CAISESSANTGELFF

J: TRBJ2-7
size: .
D: .
V: TRBV4-1
DNA: TGCGCCAGCAGCCAAGTGGGGGGGCGAGGCGAGCAGTACTTC
CDR3: CASSQVGGRGEQYF

J: TRBJ2-6
size: many
D: .
V: TRBV27
DNA: TGTGCCACCTTAAGTGGACAGCTAAACTCTGGGGCCAACGTCCTGACTTTC
CDR3: CATLSGQLNSGANVLTF

J: TRBJ2-7
size: .
D: .
V: TRBV4-1
DNA: TGCGCCAGCAGCCAAGTAAGCGCGTCGAGCTTTGGGGAGCAGTACTTC
CDR3: CASSQVSASSFGEQYF

J: TRBJ1-6
size: .
D: .
V: TRBV5-8
DNA: TGTGCCAGCAGCCCAGGGATTAGCTCCTATAATTCACCCCTCCACTTT
CDR3: CASSPGISSYNSPLHF

J: TRBJ2-7
size: many
D: .
V: TRBV5-1
DNA: TGCGCCAGCAGCTTGGCCGGGGACGGTACCTACGAGCAGTACTTC
CDR3: CASSLAGDGTYEQYF

J: TRBJ1-4
size: few
D: TRBD1
V: TRBV2
DNA: TGTGCCAGCAGACAACAGACAGGGACGGGCGAAAAACTGTTTTTT
CDR3: CASRQQTGTGEKLFF

J: TRBJ2-2
size: few
D: TRBD1
V: TRBV15
DNA: TGTGCCACCAGCAGAGATAGGACAGGGGGAATCACCGGGGAGCTGTTTTTT
CDR3: CATSRDRTGGITGELFF

J: TRBJ1-6
size: many
D: .
V: TRBV2
DNA: TGTGCCAGCAGTGGCGGGAGAGATTCTCGCTCCTATAATTCACCCCTCCACTTT
CDR3: CASSGGRDSRSYNSPLHF

J: TRBJ2-1
size: few
D: .
V: TRBV6-1
DNA: TGTGCCAGCAGTTACCAGAGGGGGGACAATGAGCAGTTCTTC
CDR3: CASSYQRGDNEQFF

J: TRBJ1-1
size: .
D: .
V: TRBV6-1
DNA: TGTGCCAGCAGTCCTCCCCAGGGGCCTTTGAACACTGAAGCTTTCTTT
CDR3: CASSPPQGPLNTEAFF

J: TRBJ1-5
size: few
D: .
V: TRBV6-1
DNA: TGTGCCAGCAGTGAAACCAATCAGCCCCAGCATTTT
CDR3: CASSETNQPQHF

J: TRBJ2-2
size: many
D: .
V: TRBV11-2
DNA: TGTGCCAGCAGCTTAGGGGGTGTCTTGAGAGAGGCCGGGGAGCTGTTTTTT
CDR3: CASSLGGVLREAGELFF

J: TRBJ1-2
size: few
D: TRBD1
V: TRBV6-2/TRBV6-3
DNA: TGTGCCAGCAAACCGGGACAGGGATACTATGGCTACACCTTC
CDR3: CASKPGQGYYGYTF

J: TRBJ2-7
size: many
D: .
V: TRBV20-1
DNA: TGCAGTGCTAGCGGTTTGCTAGCCTACGAGCAGTACTTC
CDR3: CSASGLLAYEQYF

J: TRBJ1-2
size: few
D: .
V: TRBV27
DNA: TGTGCCAGCAGTTTAAAGTCGGAGAGAGGCTACACCTTC
CDR3: CASSLKSERGYTF

J: TRBJ1-6
size: once
D: .
V: TRBV27
DNA: TGTGCCAGCAGTTTATCGCCCGGACAGAGCTCCTATAATTCACCCCTCCACTTT
CDR3: CASSLSPGQSSYNSPLHF

J: TRBJ1-3
size: few
D: .
V: TRBV20-1
DNA: TGCAGTGCTAGCACAGGGTCGGGAAACACCATATATTTT
CDR3: CSASTGSGNTIYF

J: TRBJ2-2
size: many
D: .
V: TRBV27
DNA: TGTGCCAGCAGTTTGCCGCCCTATACAGGTGCAGGGGCCGGGGAGCTGTTTTTT
CDR3: CASSLPPYTGAGAGELFF

J: TRBJ2-2
size: few
D: .
V: TRBV28
DNA: TGTGCCAGCGGTCGGAACACCGGGGAGCTGTTTTTT
CDR3: CASGRNTGELFF

J: TRBJ2-2
size: few
D: .
V: TRBV5-1
DNA: TGCGCCAGCAGCTTGACAGGTCATTTGAACACCGGGGAGCTGTTTTTT
CDR3: CASSLTGHLNTGELFF

J: TRBJ2-7
size: .
D: .
V: TRBV9
DNA: TGTGCCAGCAGCGCGTTACCAGGGCCCTACGAGCAGTACTTC
CDR3: CASSALPGPYEQYF

J: TRBJ2-5
size: many
D: .
V: TRBV20-1
DNA: TGCAGTGCTTTTAGCCCCCGGGTAGGCGAAGAGACCCAGTACTTC
CDR3: CSAFSPRVGEETQYF

J: TRBJ2-2
size: few
D: .
V: TRBV4-1
DNA: TGCGCCAGCAGCCAAAGCCAGGGGAACACCGGGGAGCTGTTTTTT
CDR3: CASSQSQGNTGELFF

J: TRBJ1-6
size: few
D: TRBD1
V: TRBV10-1
DNA: TGCGCCAGCAGTCTAATCCAAGGACAGGGGGAATTCTCACCCCTCCACTTT
CDR3: CASSLIQGQGEFSPLHF

J: TRBJ1-1
size: few
D: .
V: TRBV15
DNA: TGTGCCACCAGCAGGTCGGACCGGAAGGGTGAAGCTTTCTTT
CDR3: CATSRSDRKGEAFF